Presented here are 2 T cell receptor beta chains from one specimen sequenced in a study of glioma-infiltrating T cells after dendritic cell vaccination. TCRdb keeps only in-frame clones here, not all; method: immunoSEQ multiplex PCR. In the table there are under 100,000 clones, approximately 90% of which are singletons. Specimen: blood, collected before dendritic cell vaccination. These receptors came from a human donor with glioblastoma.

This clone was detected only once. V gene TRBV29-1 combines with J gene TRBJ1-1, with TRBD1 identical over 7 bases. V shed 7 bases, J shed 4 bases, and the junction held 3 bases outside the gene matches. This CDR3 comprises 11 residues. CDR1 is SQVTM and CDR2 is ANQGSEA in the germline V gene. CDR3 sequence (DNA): TGCAGCGCCAACAGGGGCACTGAAGCTTTCTTT. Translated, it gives CSANRGTEAFF.

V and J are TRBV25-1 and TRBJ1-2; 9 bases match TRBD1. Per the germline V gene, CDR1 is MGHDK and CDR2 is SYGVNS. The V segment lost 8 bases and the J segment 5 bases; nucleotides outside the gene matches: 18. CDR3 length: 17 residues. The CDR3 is CASAPEGQGDVVYGYTF. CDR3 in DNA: TGTGCCAGCGCTCCAGAGGGACAGGGAGATGTTGTGTATGGCTACACCTTC.